One T cell receptor (beta chain) is described in this entry. Its antigen is as yet unknown. The entry originates in a study of T cells after yellow fever vaccination. Overall study: SMART-Seq v4 Ultra Low Input handled preparation of low-cell-number fractions.

General study points: The secondary T-cell response peaked on day 5, not day 15, but was weaker. Among all clonotypes, a small share was observed in both CD4 and CD8 compartments. A large majority of primary-vaccination clones showed up again after the booster (under 98% CD4, around 85% CD8).

Via MiXCR, TCRdb re-called the 5' RACE reads, giving one row per CDR3 protein. The data show roughly 250,000 distinct CDR3 sequences, over 10% seen once. V lost 5 bases and J lost 4, with 20 bases in between. Germline CDR1 and CDR2: SGHRS and YFSETQ. CDR3 length equals 16 residues. The rearrangement uses TRBV5-1 and TRBJ2-3, with D perhaps TRBD1 (6 bases). This TCR was recovered from a man aged 30-40 years who received the YFV17D yellow fever vaccine. The starting material was CD4+ T cells sorted from PBMCs, obtained 45 days after the yellow fever booster vaccination. This CDR3 reads CASSMTPGETPDTQYF. CDR3 DNA: TGCGCCAGCAGTATGACGCCAGGGGAGACCCCAGATACGCAGTATTTT.